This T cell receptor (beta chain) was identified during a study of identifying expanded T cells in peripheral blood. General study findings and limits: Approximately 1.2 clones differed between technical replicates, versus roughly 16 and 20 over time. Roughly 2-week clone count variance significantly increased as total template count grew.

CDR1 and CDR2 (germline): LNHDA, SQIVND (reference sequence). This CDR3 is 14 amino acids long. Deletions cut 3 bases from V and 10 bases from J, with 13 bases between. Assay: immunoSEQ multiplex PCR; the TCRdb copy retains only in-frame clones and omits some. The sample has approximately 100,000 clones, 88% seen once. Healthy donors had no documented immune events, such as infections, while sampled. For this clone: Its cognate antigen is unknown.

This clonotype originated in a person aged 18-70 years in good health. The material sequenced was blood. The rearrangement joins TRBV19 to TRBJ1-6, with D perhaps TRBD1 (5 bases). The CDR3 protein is CASSIDRQGSPLHF. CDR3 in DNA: TGTGCCAGTAGTATCGACAGACAAGGGTCACCCCTCCACTTT.